This T cell receptor beta chain was sequenced during a study of response to subunit inactivated influenza vaccine (dated by TCRdb to the late 2010s). In the study overall: The study used deep quantitative T cell receptor repertoire profiling to track responses to a trivalent subunit inactivated influenza vaccine. The research as a whole found: It was suggested by the authors that each seasonal influenza vaccination may recruit only a limited number of new T cells.

There are a few counts of this clonotype. It has no known antigen specificity. Per-nucleotide qualities are absent, and no much larger clonotype sits a single base away. The library was prepared using RT-PCR. Sequencer: Illumina HiSeq 2500. TCRdb took the public reads, trimmed them with fastp at Q25, ran MiXCR for clone calling and kept in-frame beta chains. For every CDR3 protein sequence, its rows merge into one entry that carries the most common genes and DNA. This sample is represented by 860,000 or so distinct CDR3 sequences; 21% of them were singletons. In total, the top ten clones hold about a tenth of the sample. Inclusive of the bounding cysteine and phenylalanine, the CDR3 is 15 residues long. CDR3 DNA is the only sequence kept; it has 45 bases, read in frame from the first base. CDR1 and CDR2, looked up from the germline V gene, are SGHVS and FQNEAQ. The trim is 8 bases for V and 1 base for J, with a gap of 15 bases between the germline ends.

The receptor chain draws on TRBV7-8 and TRBJ1-5; possibly the D gene is TRBD1, per 5 matching bases. This material consisted of PBMCs from blood, taken approximately 5 days after vaccination. This clonotype was sampled from a man aged 45-65 years who received an inactivated influenza vaccine. Donor details come from another sample of the same person, matched by shared clones. CDR3 sequence: CASGSQGTSNQPQHF. In nucleotides, the sequence is TGTGCCAGCGGCAGTCAGGGTACGAGCAATCAGCCCCAGCATTTT.